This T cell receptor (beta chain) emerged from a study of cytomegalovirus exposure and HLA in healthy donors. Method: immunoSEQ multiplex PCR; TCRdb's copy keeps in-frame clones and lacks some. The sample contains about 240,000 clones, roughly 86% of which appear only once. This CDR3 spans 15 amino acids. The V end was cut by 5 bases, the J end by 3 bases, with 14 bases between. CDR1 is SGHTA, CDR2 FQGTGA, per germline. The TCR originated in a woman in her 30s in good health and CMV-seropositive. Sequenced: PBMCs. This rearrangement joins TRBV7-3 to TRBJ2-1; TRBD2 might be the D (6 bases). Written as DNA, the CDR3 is TGTGCCAGCAGCGTGGGTAGCGGAAGCTACAATGAGCAGTTCTTC. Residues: CASSVGSGSYNEQFF.